This T cell receptor beta chain derives from a study of siplizumab effects on memory and regulatory T cells. General study results and limits: A major contribution to the alloresponse seemed to be made by naive T cells, which seemed more diverse than memory cells. Roughly 80-97% of proliferating CD4+ or CD8+ clones lacked an assignable naive or memory phenotype. The mapping of alloreactive clones to unstimulated subsets covered only a minor fraction of them.

CDR1 is MNHEY, CDR2 SVGAGI, per germline. This CDR3 is 14 amino acids long. V was pared by 1 base and J by 8 bases, with 3 bases of the junction left unmatched. This clone was observed once. Its antigen is not known. Other DNA sequences of this sample code for an identical CDR3. The study assayed around 9.3 x 10^4 TCR templates per sample. Sequenced by immunoSEQ multiplex PCR; TCRdb stores in-frame clones only, minus some. The repertoire includes approximately 94,000 clones, more than 85% of them detected once, and 0.14% to 0.15% sits in the top ten. Sequenced input: CD4+ T cells sorted from blood. This sequence joins TRBV6-5 and TRBJ2-1; 9 bases line up with TRBD1. The TCR sequence derives from a human donor in good health. CDR3 sequence: CASSYLGQGDEQFF. The CDR3 bases are TGTGCCAGCAGTTACTTGGGACAGGGAGATGAGCAGTTCTTC.